Below are 30 T cell receptor beta chains sequenced from a single sample in a study of blood T cell repertoires in COVID-19. Sequencing used immunoSEQ multiplex PCR; TCRdb keeps in-frame clones, though not all of them. The sample contains some 260,000 clones, around 80% of which appear only once. Material: PBMCs or T cells enriched from blood (not recorded which). All receptors derive from a man aged 25-45 years with acute COVID-19.

CDR3 loop: CASTEEGRVEQYV. CDR3 sequence (DNA): TGTGCCAGCACAGAGGAGGGGCGGGTCGAGCAGTACGTC. The chain uses TRBV6-5 and TRBJ2-7; tentative D call: TRBD2 (6 bases). Trimming took off 7 bases at V and 6 bases at J, with 16 bases between the two ends. Germline V lookup: CDR1 MNHEY, CDR2 SVGAGI. The CDR3 covers 13 residues.

The chain has TRBV6-5 and TRBJ2-3; 9 bases align to TRBD2. This CDR3 region has 16 residues. With V trimmed by 3 bases and J by 2 bases, 6 bases remained unmatched. Looked up from germline, CDR1 is MNHEY and CDR2 is SVGAGI. The CDR3 reads CASSYYAGGPTDTQYF. DNA for the CDR3: TGTGCCAGCAGTTATTATGCGGGGGGGCCCACAGATACGCAGTATTTT.

This chain links TRBV27 with TRBJ1-2, with D maybe TRBD1 (6 bases). Germline V gives CDR1 MNHEY, CDR2 SMNVEV (reference sequence). This CDR3 is built from 13 residues. Trimming shortened V by 7 bases and J by 0 bases, and 9 bases separated the two germline ends. The CDR3 DNA follows: TGTGCCAGCAAGGACAGAGCTAACTATGGCTACACCTTC. This encodes CASKDRANYGYTF.

This clone came up once. This chain uses TRBV29-1 with TRBJ2-1; 7 bases match TRBD1. The length of the CDR3 is 16 residues. Looked up from germline, CDR1 is SQVTM and CDR2 is ANQGSEA. The V gene end was trimmed by 0 bases and the J gene end by 3 bases; junction bases not matched to a gene: 8. The CDR3 coding sequence is TGCAGCGTTGAAGAAGCTGGGGACAGCGTCTACAATGAGCAGTTCTTC. It translates to CSVEEAGDSVYNEQFF.

CDR3 coding DNA: TGTGCCAGCCTACAGGGACCCTACACTGAAGCTTTCTTT. It yields the protein CASLQGPYTEAFF. The chain carries TRBV5-3 and TRBJ1-1, with D possibly being TRBD1 (6 bases). TRBV5-3 counts as an open reading frame of uncertain function. V was shortened by 8 bases and J by 3 bases, with 14 bases between the two germline ends. The CDR3 totals 13 residues.

The chain links TRBV24-1 to TRBJ1-3; 9 positions agree with TRBD1. CDR3 length equals 18 residues. V was pared by 3 bases and J by 0 bases, with 8 bases of the junction left unmatched. Germline V gene data show CDR1 as KGHDR and CDR2 as SFDVKD. CDR3 bases: TGTGCCACCAGTGATCCCCCGGGACAGGGAAACTCTGGAAACACCATATATTTT. It codes for CATSDPPGQGNSGNTIYF.

The V and J genes are TRBV12-3 or TRBV12-4 and TRBJ2-1, with D maybe TRBD2 (5 bases). Trimming pared 6 bases from V and 10 bases from J, leaving 16 bases between. The CDR3 length is 13 residues. CDR3 DNA sequence: TGTGCCAGCAGGGCCCGGGGAACCGGCGAGCAGTTCTTC. Its protein product is CASRARGTGEQFF.

The chain employs TRBV12-5 and TRBJ1-1, with D maybe TRBD1 (5 bases). V was shortened by 4 bases and J by 6 bases, with 15 bases between the two germline ends. The CDR3 covers 14 residues. CDR1 LGHNT and CDR2 FRNRAP come from the germline V gene. Written as DNA, the CDR3 is TGTGCTAGTGGTTCGAACACAGGTAGGGCTGAAGCTTTCTTT. Translation gives CASGSNTGRAEAFF.

The CDR3 coding sequence is TGTGCCAGCAGCTTGGCCGGGACAACCTACGAGCAGTACGTC. This gives the protein CASSLAGTTYEQYV. The V gene is TRBV5-4, the J gene TRBJ2-7; D might be TRBD1 (6 bases). CDR3 size: 14 residues. V shed 0 bases and J shed 2 bases, with 9 bases lying between them. Germline CDR1 is SGHNT and CDR2 is YYREEE (reference sequence).

This sequence joins TRBV6-4 and TRBJ2-1; 12 bases line up with TRBD2. Unmatched junction bases numbered 6, after V lost 4 bases and J lost 8 bases. Germline V gene lookup returns CDR1 MRHNA and CDR2 SNTAGT. CDR3 size: 15 residues. CDR3 protein: CASSVRLAGADEQFF. In DNA, the CDR3 is TGTGCCAGCAGTGTCCGACTAGCGGGGGCGGATGAGCAGTTCTTC.

A remark on this clone: At one end the junction does not follow the germline gene, possibly because of a read error. The J gene is TRBJ2-1, the V gene TRBV5-1; the D gene is possibly TRBD2 (7 bases). Germline V gives CDR1 SGHRS, CDR2 YFSETQ. CDR3 length: 15 amino acids. This CDR3 is CASSLGEGAYNEQFF. The DNA of the CDR3 is TGTGCCAGCAGCTTGGGGGAGGGGGCCTACAATGAGCAGTTCTTC.

The V call is TRBV2, the J call TRBJ2-3, with 7 bases fitting TRBD2. This CDR3 has 14 amino acids. Trimming took 7 bases from V and 3 from J; bases not matched to a gene: 7. In germline, CDR1 is SNHLY, CDR2 FYNNEI. The CDR3 coding sequence is TGTGCCAGCAAACGGGAGGAAGGGACAGATACGCAGTATTTT. This encodes CASKREEGTDTQYF.

The gene calls are TRBV14 and TRBJ2-1; 10 nucleotides match TRBD2. The germline V gene has CDR1 SGHDN and CDR2 FVKESK. The CDR3 extends over 17 amino acids. V was pared by 3 bases and J by 5 bases, with 10 bases of the junction left unmatched. The CDR3 nucleotides are TGTGCCAGCAGCCAGCCGTTTCTAGCGGGAGTTGACAATGAGCAGTTCTTC. This gives the protein CASSQPFLAGVDNEQFF.

Regarding this clone: Within the sample, other DNA sequences also encode this same CDR3. The chain is built from TRBV7-9 and TRBJ2-3; D unresolved. The CDR3 runs 15 residues. Germline CDR1 SEHNR, CDR2 FQNEAQ (reference sequence). Trimming removed 1 base from V and 0 bases from J, with 8 bases in between. CDR3 sequence: CASSLGGRSTDTQYF. CDR3 bases: TGTGCCAGCAGCTTAGGCGGAAGAAGCACAGATACGCAGTATTTT.

The gene calls are TRBV12-5 and TRBJ2-1, with 9 bases that match TRBD1. Unmatched junction bases numbered 5, after V lost 7 bases and J lost 4 bases. CDR1 LGHNT and CDR2 FRNRAP come from the germline V gene. The CDR3 is 14 amino acids. The CDR3 spells CASVPGQGYNEQFF. In DNA form, the CDR3 reads TGTGCTAGTGTTCCGGGACAGGGATACAATGAGCAGTTCTTC. Filled out from reference TRBV12-5 and TRBJ2-1, the complete variable domain reads DARVTQTPRHKVTEMGQEVTMRCQPILGHNTVFWYRQTMMQGLELLAYFRNRAPLDDSGMPKDRFSAEMPDATLATLKIQPSEPRDSAVYFCASVPGQGYNEQFFGPGTRLTVL.

The V call is TRBV3-1 (or the pseudogene TRBV3-2), the J call TRBJ2-5; no definite D call. Trimming left V 1 base short and J 5 bases short, with 11 bases between. The CDR3 is 14 residues long. The germline V gene encodes CDR1 LGHDT and CDR2 YNNKEL (reference sequence). The CDR3 region has the DNA TGTGCCAGCAGCCAAGGGTTTATCCAGGAGACCCAGTACTTC. Translating gives CASSQGFIQETQYF.

The chain recombines TRBV6-2 or TRBV6-3 with TRBJ2-7; no definite D call. Germline V gene data show CDR1 as MNHEY and CDR2 as SVGEGT. The ends were cut back, 2 bases at V and 0 bases at J, with 8 bases in the middle. There are 14 residues in the CDR3. CDR3 protein: CASSYGASSYEQYV. Written as DNA, the CDR3 is TGTGCCAGCAGTTACGGTGCGAGCTCCTACGAGCAGTACGTC.

This chain joins TRBV4-3 and TRBJ1-1; the D is unclear. There are 13 residues in the CDR3. V lost 0 bases to trimming and J lost 7 bases, with 9 bases between them. Germline CDR1 LGHNA, CDR2 YSLEER. CDR3 coding DNA: TGCGCCAGCAGCCAAGATCTAGGAAGTGAAGCTTTCTTT. It encodes CASSQDLGSEAFF.

The chain links TRBV7-9 to TRBJ2-3, with 12 positions matching TRBD2. Per the germline V gene, CDR1 is SEHNR and CDR2 is FQNEAQ (reference sequence). Losses at the gene ends were 6 bases for V and 5 bases for J; bases not matched to a gene: 6. The CDR3 loop spans 15 amino acids. CDR3 bases: TGTGCCAGCAGTCAAGGACTAGCGGGGTTAGATACGCAGTATTTT. This codes for CASSQGLAGLDTQYF. Full variable domain (missing parts from reference TRBV7-9 and TRBJ2-3): DTGVSQNPRHKITKRGQNVTFRCDPISEHNRLYWYRQTLGQGPEFLTYFQNEAQLEKSRLLSDRFSAERPKGSFSTLEIQRTEQGDSAMYLCASSQGLAGLDTQYFGPGTRLTVL.

The CDR3 is CASSYPRTVIMNTEAFF. The CDR3, as DNA: TGTGCCAGCAGTTACCCAAGGACAGTAATAATGAACACTGAAGCTTTCTTT. The chain uses TRBV6-2 or TRBV6-3 and TRBJ1-1; D is perhaps TRBD1 (6 bases). V was trimmed by 2 bases and J by 0 bases, leaving 16 bases between them. The CDR3 totals 17 residues. Germline V gene sequence: CDR1 MNHEY, CDR2 SVGEGT.

The J gene is TRBJ2-5, the V gene TRBV7-2; D is possibly TRBD1 (6 bases). The germline V gene has CDR1 SGHTA and CDR2 FQGNSA. The CDR3 has 15 residues. V was shortened by 5 bases and J by 2 bases, with 15 bases between the two germline ends. CDR3: CASSRRIGQQETQYF. CDR3 sequence (DNA): TGTGCCAGCAGCAGACGGATAGGACAGCAAGAGACCCAGTACTTC.

This rearrangement joins TRBV7-6 to TRBJ2-2; D is undetermined. Trimming removed 6 bases at V and 9 bases at J, with 8 bases between. This CDR3 is built from 11 residues. In germline, CDR1 is SGHVS, CDR2 FNYEAQ. CDR3 coding DNA: TGTGCCAGCAGGGGCGACAGGGAGCTGTTTTTT. Translation gives CASRGDRELFF.

The table lists this clone with a count of one. The V gene is TRBV24-1, the J gene TRBJ2-1; 9 positions match TRBD2. Germline values: CDR1 KGHDR, CDR2 SFDVKD. The CDR3 runs to 18 residues. J lost 9 bases, V lost 0 bases, and 14 bases had no gene match. The CDR3: CATSDLLWGSGRGGEQFF. In DNA, the CDR3 is TGTGCCACCAGTGATTTGTTGTGGGGTAGCGGGAGAGGGGGTGAGCAGTTCTTC.

V usage is TRBV7-2 and J usage is TRBJ2-1, with D unclear. This CDR3 has 13 residues. The germline V and J ends were trimmed by 5 bases and 6 bases, with 11 bases remaining between them. Germline V gene data show CDR1 as SGHTA and CDR2 as FQGNSA. The DNA for the CDR3 is TGTGCCAGCAGCATCCATCAGGTCAATGAGCAGTTCTTC. It translates to CASSIHQVNEQFF.

This clone showed up just once. The gene calls are TRBV5-1 and TRBJ2-5; D gene unclear. The CDR3 runs 15 residues. Germline V gene sequence: CDR1 SGHRS, CDR2 YFSETQ. V was shortened by 0 bases and J by 4 bases, with 13 bases between the two germline ends. In nucleotides, the CDR3 is TGCGCCAGCAGCTTGGGTACGTCTAATTTAGAGACCCAGTACTTC. Translated: CASSLGTSNLETQYF.

This chain uses TRBV5-4 with TRBJ1-1; D unclear. This CDR3 is built from 11 residues. Germline assignment: CDR1 SGHNT and CDR2 YYREEE (reference sequence). Trimming took off 3 bases at V and 4 bases at J, with 4 bases between the two ends. CDR3 nucleotides: TGTGCCAGCAGCTCCCTCACTGAAGCTTTCTTT. Residues: CASSSLTEAFF.

Only one count was recorded for this clone. The germline gene is not matched at one end of the junction; a read error may be the cause. The gene calls are TRBV5-1 and TRBJ1-2, with 9 bases lining up with TRBD1. Germline V lookup: CDR1 SGHRS, CDR2 YFSETQ. The CDR3 consists of 17 residues. The CDR3 region has the DNA TGTGCCAGCAGCTTGTACAGGACAGGGGTATGGCAAAATGGCTACACCTTC. It specifies CASSLYRTGVWQNGYTF. The variable domain in full, with the rest retrieved from reference TRBV5-1 and TRBJ1-2, is KAGVTQTPRYLIKTRGQQVTLSCSPISGHRSVSWYQQTPGQGLQFLFEYFSETQRNKGNFPGRFSGRQFSNSRSEMNVSTLELGDSALYLCASSLYRTGVWQNGYTFGSGTRLTVV.

This chain uses TRBV12-5 with TRBJ1-1; D is possibly TRBD1 (5 bases). CDR3 length equals 18 residues. Trimming cost V 7 bases and J 4 bases, with 28 bases left between them. Germline lookup yields CDR1 LGHNT and CDR2 FRNRAP. The CDR3 DNA reads as TGTGCTAGTGCTCCTACACCCCGAGCGGGGGGGTGGAGCACTGAAGCTTTCTTT. Protein product: CASAPTPRAGGWSTEAFF.

Many counts were recorded for this clone. This chain uses TRBV6-4 with TRBJ2-3; 9 positions match TRBD1. J lost 1 base, V lost 4 bases, and 0 bases had no gene match. In germline, CDR1 is MRHNA, CDR2 SNTAGT. This CDR3 spans 14 amino acids. CDR3 amino acids: CASSGTGGTDTQYF. The CDR3 DNA sequence: TGTGCCAGCAGTGGGACAGGGGGCACAGATACGCAGTATTTT.

The chain joins TRBV4-1 to TRBJ1-2, with D tentatively TRBD1 (6 bases). The CDR3 covers 16 residues. Trimming took 1 base from V and 6 from J, leaving 18 bases between them. CDR1 is MGHRA and CDR2 is YSYEKL in the germline V gene. CDR3 sequence: CASSQAGGAKYDGYTF. The CDR3 DNA reads as TGCGCCAGCAGCCAAGCGGGGGGGGCGAAGTACGATGGCTACACCTTC.